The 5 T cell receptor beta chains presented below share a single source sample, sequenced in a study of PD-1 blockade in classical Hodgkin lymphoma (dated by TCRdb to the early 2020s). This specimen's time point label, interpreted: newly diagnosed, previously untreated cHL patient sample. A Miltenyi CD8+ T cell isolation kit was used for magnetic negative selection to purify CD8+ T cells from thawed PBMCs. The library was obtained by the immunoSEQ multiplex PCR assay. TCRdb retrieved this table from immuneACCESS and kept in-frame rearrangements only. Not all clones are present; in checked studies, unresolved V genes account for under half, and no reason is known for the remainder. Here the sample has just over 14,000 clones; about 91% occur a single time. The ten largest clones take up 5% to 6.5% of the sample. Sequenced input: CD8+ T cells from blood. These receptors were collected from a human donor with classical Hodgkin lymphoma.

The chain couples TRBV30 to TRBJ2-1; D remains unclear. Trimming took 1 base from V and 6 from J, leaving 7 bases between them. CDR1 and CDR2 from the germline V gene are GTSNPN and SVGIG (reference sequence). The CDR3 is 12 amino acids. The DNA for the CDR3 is TGTGCCTGGAGTGCCCTGGGCAATGAGCAGTTCTTC. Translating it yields CAWSALGNEQFF.

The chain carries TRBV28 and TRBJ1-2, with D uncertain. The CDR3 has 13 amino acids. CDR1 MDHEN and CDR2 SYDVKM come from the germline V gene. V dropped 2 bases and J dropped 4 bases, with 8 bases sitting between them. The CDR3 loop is CASSLRQRYGYTF. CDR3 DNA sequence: TGTGCCAGCAGTTTAAGACAACGCTATGGCTACACCTTC.

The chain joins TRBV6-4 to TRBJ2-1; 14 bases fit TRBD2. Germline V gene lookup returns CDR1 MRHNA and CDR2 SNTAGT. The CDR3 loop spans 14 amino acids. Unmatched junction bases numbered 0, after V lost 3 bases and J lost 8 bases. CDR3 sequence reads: CASSEGLAGDEQFF. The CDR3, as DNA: TGTGCCAGCAGTGAGGGACTAGCGGGAGATGAGCAGTTCTTC.

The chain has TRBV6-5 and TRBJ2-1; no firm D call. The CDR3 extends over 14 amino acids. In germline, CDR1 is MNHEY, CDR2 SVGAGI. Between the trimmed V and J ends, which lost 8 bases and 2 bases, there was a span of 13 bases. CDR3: CASGPSAAYNEQFF. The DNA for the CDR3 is TGTGCCAGCGGGCCCTCCGCCGCCTACAATGAGCAGTTCTTC.

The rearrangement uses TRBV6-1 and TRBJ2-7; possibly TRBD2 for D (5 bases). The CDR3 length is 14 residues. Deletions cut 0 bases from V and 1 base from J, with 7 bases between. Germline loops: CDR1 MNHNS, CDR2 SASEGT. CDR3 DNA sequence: TGTGCCAGCAGTGAAGCGCGAGGGTCCTACGAGCAGTACGTC. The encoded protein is CASSEARGSYEQYV.